The 30 T cell receptor beta chains in this list originate from one sample, sequenced in a study of cytomegalovirus exposure and HLA in healthy donors. Primers for the PCR totalled 60 Vbeta and 13 Jbeta. Measured with immunoSEQ multiplex PCR; TCRdb has only the in-frame clones, and not every one. This repertoire includes some 120,000 clones. The sequenced sample was PBMCs. The receptor set was obtained from a woman aged 55-70 years in good health and CMV-seronegative.

This chain joins TRBV6-1 and TRBJ2-3; 10 bases align to TRBD2. The V gene end was trimmed by 6 bases and the J gene end by 2 bases; junction bases not matched to a gene: 5. Germline V CDR1 and CDR2: MNHNS, SASEGT. The CDR3 consists of 15 residues. The CDR3 here is CASSVSGGHTDTQYF. The CDR3 DNA is TGTGCCAGCAGCGTTAGCGGGGGGCACACAGATACGCAGTATTTT.

The chain recombines TRBV6-5 with TRBJ1-1, with unresolved D. CDR3 length: 13 residues. In germline, CDR1 is MNHEY, CDR2 SVGAGI. Trimming removed 0 bases at V and 7 bases at J, with 9 bases between. The CDR3 DNA reads TGTGCCAGCAGTTACTCGAAAACACGTGAAGCTTTCTTT. Translated, it gives CASSYSKTREAFF.

To note about this clone: Other DNA sequences in this sample translate to the same CDR3. The chain joins TRBV5-1 to TRBJ2-5, with a possible D match to TRBD1 (6 bases). The CDR3 is 13 amino acids. Germline V gene sequence: CDR1 SGHRS, CDR2 YFSETQ. The V gene lost 3 bases and the J gene lost 2 bases, with 8 bases spanning the gap. The CDR3 DNA sequence: TGCGCCAGCAGCTCTCAGGGGCAAGAGACCCAGTACTTC. It encodes CASSSQGQETQYF.

Concerning this clone itself: Other nucleotide sequences in the sample specify the same CDR3. The chain carries TRBV7-3 and TRBJ2-1, with TRBD2 matching 9 bases. Unmatched junction bases numbered 14, after V lost 6 bases and J lost 8 bases. Germline-derived CDR1 and CDR2 are SGHTA and FQGTGA. This CDR3 is 16 amino acids long. The CDR3 DNA reads as TGTGCCAGCAGTTCAACCGGGACTAGCCGAGTGGATGAGCAGTTCTTC. This sequence encodes CASSSTGTSRVDEQFF.

J is TRBJ2-2 and V is TRBV6-6; TRBD1 aligns across 8 bases. Germline V CDR1 and CDR2: MNHNY, SVGAGI (reference sequence). The CDR3 extends over 14 amino acids. V was pared by 8 bases and J by 4 bases, with 6 bases of the junction left unmatched. Here the CDR3 reads CASGQGGSTGELFF. The CDR3 coding sequence is TGTGCCAGCGGACAGGGAGGAAGCACCGGGGAGCTGTTTTTT.

The chain uses TRBV6-5 and TRBJ1-6; D unresolved. This CDR3 spans 13 amino acids. The V gene's germline CDR1 is MNHEY and CDR2 SVGAGI. V was pared by 6 bases and J by 5 bases, with 8 bases between. CDR3 protein: CASRALDNSPLHF. As DNA, the CDR3 is TGTGCCAGCAGGGCCTTGGATAATTCACCCCTCCACTTT.

V is TRBV2 and J is TRBJ1-4, with TRBD1 matching over 9 bases. CDR1 is SNHLY and CDR2 is FYNNEI in the germline V gene. CDR3 length: 15 residues. The J segment lost 7 bases and the V segment lost 6 bases, leaving 9 bases of the junction unmatched. The CDR3: CASSDNRGQGEKLFF. The CDR3 nucleotides read TGTGCCAGCAGCGACAACAGGGGGCAGGGTGAAAAACTGTTTTTT.

This chain joins TRBV6-7 and TRBJ2-3; TRBD2 aligns across 11 bases. TRBV6-7 is an open reading frame, and its role is uncertain. The trim removed 2 bases at V and 2 bases at J, leaving 9 bases unmatched. This CDR3 is 18 amino acids long. The DNA of the CDR3 is TGTGCCAGCAGTTACCGGCTAGCGGGAGGTCGAAACACAGATACGCAGTATTTT. Translated, it gives CASSYRLAGGRNTDTQYF.

V is TRBV2 and J is TRBJ1-5; TRBD1 agrees at 8 bases. Germline V gives CDR1 SNHLY, CDR2 FYNNEI. Germline trimming cut 7 bases from V and 8 bases from J; bases unmatched to any gene: 13. This CDR3 is 15 amino acids long. In nucleotides, the CDR3 is TGTGCCAGCACCGAACAGGGGGGAACGGTTGAGCCCCAGCATTTT. Translated: CASTEQGGTVEPQHF. Drawing the rest from reference TRBV2 and TRBJ1-5, the complete variable domain is EPEVTQTPSHQVTQMGQEVILRCVPISNHLYFYWYRQILGQKVEFLVSFYNNEISEKSEIFDDQFSVERPDGSNFTLKIRSTKLEDSAMYFCASTEQGGTVEPQHFGDGTRLSIL.

This rearrangement joins TRBV18 to TRBJ2-5; 9 bases fit TRBD1. Germline CDR1 KGHSH, CDR2 LQKENI. V lost 3 bases and J lost 5; bases outside the gene matches: 7. The CDR3 has 15 residues. CDR3: CASSPAGQGTETQYF. The CDR3 region has the DNA TGTGCCAGCTCACCGGCTGGACAGGGGACGGAGACCCAGTACTTC.

The chain carries TRBV5-4 and TRBJ2-1; a weak D match, TRBD2 (5 bases). Germline V gene data show CDR1 as SGHNT and CDR2 as YYREEE (reference sequence). V lost 4 bases to trimming and J lost 6 bases, with 14 bases between them. The CDR3 runs 14 residues. The CDR3 DNA reads TGTGCCAGCAGCCCTAAGCAGCGGCCCAATGAGCAGTTCTTC. As protein: CASSPKQRPNEQFF.

The chain uses TRBV29-1 and TRBJ2-7; D might be TRBD2 (6 bases). Trimming pared 2 bases from V and 6 bases from J, leaving 14 bases between. The germline gives CDR1 SQVTM, CDR2 ANQGSEA. The CDR3 sequence is 13 residues long. CDR3: CSVEQVGLSEQYF. As DNA, the CDR3 is TGCAGCGTTGAACAGGTGGGACTTTCCGAGCAGTACTTC.

This CDR3 reads CASSVRAGIRGSDTQYF. Here the CDR3 DNA reads TGTGCCAGCAGTGTAAGGGCCGGGATCAGGGGATCGGATACGCAGTATTTT. The V and J genes are TRBV6-1 and TRBJ2-3; a weak D match, TRBD1 (6 bases). The germline V gene encodes CDR1 MNHNS and CDR2 SASEGT. V was shortened by 4 bases and J by 6 bases, with 23 bases between the two germline ends. The CDR3 spans 17 residues.

This CDR3 is CASSGRVSRTDTQYF. In DNA form, the CDR3 reads TGTGCCAGCAGCGGCAGGGTCTCGCGCACAGATACGCAGTATTTT. The gene calls are TRBV5-8 and TRBJ2-3, with D possibly matching TRBD1 (5 bases). V shed 4 bases and J shed 1 base, with 13 bases lying between them. Germline CDR1 and CDR2: SGHTS and YDEGEE. This CDR3 spans 15 amino acids.

The chain links TRBV10-3 to TRBJ2-5, with 8 bases aligning to TRBD1. The CDR3 runs 14 residues. Trimming took 10 bases from V and 3 from J; bases not matched to a gene: 10. Germline-derived CDR1 and CDR2 are ENHRY and SYGVKD. CDR3: CATNQGAIEETQYF. The CDR3 DNA follows: TGTGCCACGAACCAGGGGGCTATTGAAGAGACCCAGTACTTC.

CDR3 sequence (DNA): TGTGCCAGCAGCTCAAGACAGGGGCGGAACACTGAAGCTTTCTTT. As protein: CASSSRQGRNTEAFF. The chain recombines TRBV5-4 with TRBJ1-1, with 8 bases lining up with TRBD1. The CDR3 spans 15 residues. V trimming: 3 bases; J trimming: 1 base; junction bases outside the gene matches: 5. CDR1 and CDR2 (germline): SGHNT, YYREEE (reference sequence).

The chain uses TRBV10-3 and TRBJ1-6; weak D call: TRBD1 (5 bases). There are 15 residues in the CDR3. The V end was cut by 2 bases, the J end by 10 bases, with 15 bases between. Looked up from germline, CDR1 is ENHRY and CDR2 is SYGVKD. In nucleotides, the CDR3 is TGTGCCATCAGTGAGGGGCAGGGAAGATCATCACCCCTCCACTTT. It translates to CAISEGQGRSSPLHF.

The chain has TRBV28 and TRBJ2-7; TRBD1 agrees at 9 bases. Germline V lookup: CDR1 MDHEN, CDR2 SYDVKM. V shed 0 bases and J 6 bases; nucleotides not matched to a gene: 3. The CDR3 has 14 amino acids. The CDR3 region is CASSLWGQGTEQYF. Here the CDR3 DNA reads TGTGCCAGCAGTTTATGGGGACAGGGTACCGAGCAGTACTTC.

The V call is TRBV7-3, the J call TRBJ1-5; 8 positions agree with TRBD1. Germline CDR1 is SGHTA and CDR2 is FQGTGA. Trimming removed 3 bases from V and 7 bases from J; junction bases left unmatched: 2. There are 13 residues in the CDR3. CDR3 sequence reads: CASSFSGGQPQHF. The DNA for the CDR3 is TGTGCCAGCAGCTTCTCAGGGGGCCAGCCCCAGCATTTT.

The chain recombines TRBV7-9 with TRBJ2-7; tentatively, D is TRBD1 (6 bases). Trimming removed 1 base at V and 6 bases at J, with 13 bases between. Germline values: CDR1 SEHNR, CDR2 FQNEAQ (reference sequence). The CDR3 consists of 14 residues. The CDR3 DNA reads TGTGCCAGCAGCTTAGAACAGGGTGTGGGCGAGCAGTACTTC. Residues: CASSLEQGVGEQYF.

The rearrangement uses TRBV5-1 and TRBJ1-1; the D is unclear. The CDR3 is 14 residues long. Germline CDR1 and CDR2: SGHRS and YFSETQ. V gave up 3 bases and J gave up 1 base, with 10 bases separating them. This CDR3 reads CASSWKQENTEAFF. The CDR3 bases are TGCGCCAGCAGCTGGAAGCAGGAGAACACTGAAGCTTTCTTT.

The chain is built from TRBV4-1 and TRBJ1-2; D gene unclear. CDR3 size: 12 residues. Per the germline V gene, CDR1 is MGHRA and CDR2 is YSYEKL. V was cut by 1 base and J by 8 bases, with 8 bases left in between. CDR3 nucleotide sequence: TGCGCCAGCAGCCAAGGTCTCGGGGGCTACACCTTC. Its protein product is CASSQGLGGYTF.

This sequence joins TRBV5-1 and TRBJ1-3, with D possibly being TRBD1 (6 bases). With 5 bases removed from V and 0 bases from J, the gap between germline ends came to 18 bases. This CDR3 is 17 amino acids long. Germline V gives CDR1 SGHRS, CDR2 YFSETQ. The CDR3 DNA reads as TGCGCCAGCAGGGAAGAGGGACATCTCTTCTCTGGAAACACCATATATTTT. The encoded protein is CASREEGHLFSGNTIYF.

In DNA form, the CDR3 reads TGTGCCAGCAGCTTAGGAAAGGGGCAGGAGACCCAGTACTTC. Protein product: CASSLGKGQETQYF. J is TRBJ2-5 and V is TRBV7-9; D perhaps matches TRBD1 (5 bases). CDR1 SEHNR and CDR2 FQNEAQ come from the germline V gene (reference sequence). The length of the CDR3 is 14 residues. The V gene lost 1 base and the J gene lost 5 bases, with 11 bases spanning the gap.

The chain recombines TRBV2 with TRBJ1-6, with 8 bases identical to TRBD1. V lost 2 bases to trimming and J lost 6 bases; unmatched junction nucleotides: 3. The CDR3 is 15 residues long. CDR1 is SNHLY, CDR2 FYNNEI, per germline. CDR3 bases: TGTGCCAGCAGTGAACAGGGGGCAGGTAATTCACCCCTCCACTTT. Amino acid sequence: CASSEQGAGNSPLHF.

The genes are TRBV9 and TRBJ1-6, with no clear D. Germline V gene data show CDR1 as SGDLS and CDR2 as YYNGEE. The V and J ends lost 0 bases and 6 bases respectively, with 10 bases between them. The CDR3 is 15 amino acids. The CDR3: CASSVDLTTNSPLHF. The CDR3 bases are TGTGCCAGCAGCGTAGATTTGACAACTAATTCACCCCTCCACTTT.

The genes are TRBV4-1 and TRBJ2-7; TRBD2 matches at 10 bases. This CDR3 contains 15 residues. Trimming cost V 0 bases and J 6 bases; bases outside gene matches: 5. Germline CDR1 and CDR2: MGHRA and YSYEKL. CDR3 DNA sequence: TGCGCCAGCAGCCAAGAGTTCCTAGCGGGAGCCGAGCAGTACTTC. Translation: CASSQEFLAGAEQYF.

V and J are TRBV6-5 and TRBJ2-4, with 8 bases that match TRBD1. J gave up 2 bases and V 6 bases, and 6 bases lay outside the gene matches. The CDR3 has 15 amino acids. Per germline, CDR1 MNHEY and CDR2 SVGAGI. CDR3 residues: CASRPTGGSKNIQYF. CDR3 nucleotides: TGTGCCAGCAGACCAACAGGGGGATCCAAAAACATTCAGTACTTC.

The CDR3 DNA reads TGTGCCAGCAGTTTTGGACAGATCGAAAATATCTATGGCTACACCTTC. Its protein is CASSFGQIENIYGYTF. The chain combines TRBV28 with TRBJ1-2, with D possibly TRBD1 on 6 matching bases. The V end lost 3 bases, the J end lost 4 bases, and 18 bases lay between the germline ends. Germline values: CDR1 MDHEN, CDR2 SYDVKM. CDR3 length: 16 residues.

This chain joins TRBV28 and TRBJ1-2; no definite D call. The CDR3 runs to 13 residues. Germline CDR1 MDHEN, CDR2 SYDVKM. The V gene lost 3 bases and the J gene lost 4 bases, with 9 bases spanning the gap. CDR3 in amino acids: CASSFLDSYGYTF. CDR3 coding DNA: TGTGCCAGCAGTTTTTTGGACTCCTATGGCTACACCTTC.